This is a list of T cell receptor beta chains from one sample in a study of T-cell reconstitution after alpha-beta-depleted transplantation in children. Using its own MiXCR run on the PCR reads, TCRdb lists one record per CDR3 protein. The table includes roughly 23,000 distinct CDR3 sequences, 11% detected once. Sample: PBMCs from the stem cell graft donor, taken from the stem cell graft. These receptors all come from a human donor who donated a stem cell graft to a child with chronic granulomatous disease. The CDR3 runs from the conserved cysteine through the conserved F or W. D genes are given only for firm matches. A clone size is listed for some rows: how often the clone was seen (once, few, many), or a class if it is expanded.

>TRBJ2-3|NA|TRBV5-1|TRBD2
CASSFRTRGRTDTQYF
TGCGCCAGCAGCTTCCGGACTCGCGGGAGAACAGATACGCAGTATTTC
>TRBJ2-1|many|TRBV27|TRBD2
CASRGVSGSSYNEQFF
TGTGCCAGCAGGGGTGTTAGCGGGAGCTCCTACAATGAGCAGTTCTTC
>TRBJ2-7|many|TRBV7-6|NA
CASSLSGQTIPYEQYF
TGTGCCAGCAGCTTATCTGGACAGACGATACCCTACGAGCAGTACTTC
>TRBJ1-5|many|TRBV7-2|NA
CASSKLGGAQHF
TGTGCCAGCAGCAAGCTGGGGGGGGCCCAGCATTTT
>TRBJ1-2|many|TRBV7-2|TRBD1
CASSLTGQGIGYTF
TGTGCCAGCAGCTTAACGGGACAGGGGATTGGCTACACCTTC
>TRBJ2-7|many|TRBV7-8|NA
CASSLARRAVSYEQYF
TGTGCCAGCAGCCTAGCTCGGCGCGCTGTCTCCTACGAGCAGTACTTC
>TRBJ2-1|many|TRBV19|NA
CASRGDGVYNEQFF
TGTGCCAGTAGGGGGGATGGGGTTTACAATGAGCAGTTCTTC
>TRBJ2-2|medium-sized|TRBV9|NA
CASSSGLLSNTGELFF
TGTGCCAGCAGCTCCGGACTCCTGTCGAACACCGGGGAGCTGTTTTTT
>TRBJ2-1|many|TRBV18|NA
CASSPPRAGLYNEQFF
TGTGCCAGCTCACCCCCGCGAGCAGGGCTGTACAATGAGCAGTTCTTC
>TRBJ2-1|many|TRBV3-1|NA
CASKKGVGTNEQFF
TGTGCCAGCAAAAAAGGGGTGGGCACAAATGAGCAGTTCTTC
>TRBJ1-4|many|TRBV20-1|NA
CSALNRVNSDGKEKLFF
TGCAGTGCCTTAAACAGGGTCAATTCTGATGGGAAAGAAAAACTGTTTTTT
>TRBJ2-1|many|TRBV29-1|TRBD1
CSVLDRGLGSEQFF
TGCAGCGTGCTGGACAGGGGGCTTGGTAGTGAGCAGTTCTTC
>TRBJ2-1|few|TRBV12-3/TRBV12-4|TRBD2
CASKGTSGTSEQFF
TGTGCCAGCAAAGGGACTAGCGGGACCAGTGAGCAGTTCTTC
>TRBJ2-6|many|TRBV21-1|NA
CASVKASWYSGANVLTF
TGTGCCAGCGTCAAAGCCAGTTGGTACTCTGGGGCCAACGTCCTGACTTTC
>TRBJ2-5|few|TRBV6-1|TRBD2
CASSPGGTMEETQYF
TGTGCCAGCAGCCCGGGAGGGACGATGGAAGAGACCCAGTACTTC
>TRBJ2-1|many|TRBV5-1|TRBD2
CASSLGLAEGNEQFF
TGCGCCAGCAGCTTGGGACTAGCGGAGGGGAATGAGCAGTTCTTC
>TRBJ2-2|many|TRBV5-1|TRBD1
CASSLLRQGPNTGELFF
TGCGCCAGCAGCTTGCTACGACAGGGACCGAACACCGGGGAGCTGTTTTTT
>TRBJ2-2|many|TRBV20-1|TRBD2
CSASQLTSGRWTGELFF
TGCAGTGCTAGTCAATTGACTAGCGGGAGGTGGACCGGGGAGCTGTTTTTT
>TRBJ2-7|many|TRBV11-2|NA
CASSSVREQYF
TGTGCCAGCAGCTCGGTGAGGGAGCAGTACTTC
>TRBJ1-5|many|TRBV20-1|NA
CSATRTEGNQPQHF
TGCAGTGCTACTAGGACAGAAGGCAATCAGCCCCAGCATTTT
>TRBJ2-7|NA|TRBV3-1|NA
CASTQEWVQTHEQYF
TGTGCCTCCACCCAAGAGTGGGTTCAGACCCACGAGCAGTACTTC
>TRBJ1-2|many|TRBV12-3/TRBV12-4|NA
CASSLNIYSYGYTF
TGTGCCAGCAGTTTAAACATATACTCCTATGGCTACACCTTC
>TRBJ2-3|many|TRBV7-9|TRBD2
CASSQASGERADTQYF
TGTGCCAGCAGTCAAGCTAGCGGGGAACGCGCAGATACGCAGTATTTT
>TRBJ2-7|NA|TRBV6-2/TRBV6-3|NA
CASSPVLGPYEQYF
TGTGCCAGCAGCCCCGTCTTGGGACCCTACGAGCAGTACTTC
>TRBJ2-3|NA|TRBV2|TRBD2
CAFSLGTSGRADTDTQYF
TGTGCCTTCAGTTTAGGAACTAGCGGGAGGGCAGACACAGATACGCAGTATTTT
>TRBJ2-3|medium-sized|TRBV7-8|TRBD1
CASSGTAPSTDTQYF
TGTGCCAGCAGCGGGACAGCCCCTAGCACAGATACGCAGTATTTT
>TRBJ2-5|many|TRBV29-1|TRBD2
CSVEKGASGSLKTQYF
TGCAGCGTTGAAAAGGGGGCTAGCGGGAGTTTGAAGACCCAGTACTTC
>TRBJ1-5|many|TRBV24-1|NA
CATSVPGRDQPQHF
TGTGCCACCAGTGTGCCGGGACGAGATCAGCCCCAGCATTTT
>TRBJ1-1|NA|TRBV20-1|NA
CSARFINTEAYF
TGCAGTGCTCGGTTCATAAACACTGAAGCTTACTTT
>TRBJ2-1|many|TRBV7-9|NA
CASSDLIGGIWFF
TGTGCCAGCAGCGACCTGATCGGGGGCATTTGGTTCTTC
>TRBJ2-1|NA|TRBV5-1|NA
CASSFYSGRVGNEQFF
TGCGCCAGCAGCTTCTACAGCGGGCGGGTTGGGAATGAGCAGTTCTTC
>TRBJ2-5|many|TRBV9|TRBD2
CASSLGSGGLETQYF
TGTGCCAGCAGCCTAGGTAGCGGGGGGCTGGAGACCCAGTACTTC